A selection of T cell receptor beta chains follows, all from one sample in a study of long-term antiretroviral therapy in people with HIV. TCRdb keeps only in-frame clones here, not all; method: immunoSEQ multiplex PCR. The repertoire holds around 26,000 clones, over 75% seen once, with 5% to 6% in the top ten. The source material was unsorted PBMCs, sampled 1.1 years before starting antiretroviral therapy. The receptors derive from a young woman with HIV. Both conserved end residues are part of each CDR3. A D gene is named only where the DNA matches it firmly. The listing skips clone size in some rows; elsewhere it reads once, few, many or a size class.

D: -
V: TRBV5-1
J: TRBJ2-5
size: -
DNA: TGCGCCAGCAGCTCGTTTAGAGCGGCACAAGAGACCCAGTACTTC
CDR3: CASSSFRAAQETQYF

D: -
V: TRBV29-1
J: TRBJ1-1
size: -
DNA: TGCAGCGTTGATGCCGGATCGAACACTGAAGCTTTCTTT
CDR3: CSVDAGSNTEAFF

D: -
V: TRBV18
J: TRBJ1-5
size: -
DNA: TGTGCCAGCTCAGTCGCGGGCAATCAGCCCCAGCATTTT
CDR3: CASSVAGNQPQHF

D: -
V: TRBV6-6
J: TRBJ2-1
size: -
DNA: TGTGCCAGCAGTTATCTAAGCGGACACTACAATGAGCAGTTCTTC
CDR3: CASSYLSGHYNEQFF

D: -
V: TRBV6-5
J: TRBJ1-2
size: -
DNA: TGTGCCAGCAGGCTCACAGTCGCCTATGGCTACACCTTC
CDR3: CASRLTVAYGYTF

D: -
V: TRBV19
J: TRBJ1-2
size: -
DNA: TGTGCCAGTAGGGGGCTTTCGGAAGCCAACTATGGCTACACCTTC
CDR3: CASRGLSEANYGYTF

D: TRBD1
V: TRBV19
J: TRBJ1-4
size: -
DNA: TGTGCCAGTAGCAGAATAGGACTCTCGTCTGGGACAGGGCGAGAAAAACTGTTTTTT
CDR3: CASSRIGLSSGTGREKLFF

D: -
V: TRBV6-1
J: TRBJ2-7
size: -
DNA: TGTGCCAGCAGCGCCAACTACGAGCAGTACTTC
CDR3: CASSANYEQYF

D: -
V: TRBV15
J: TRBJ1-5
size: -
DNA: TGTGCCACCAGCAGAGATAATCAGCCCCAGCATTTT
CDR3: CATSRDNQPQHF

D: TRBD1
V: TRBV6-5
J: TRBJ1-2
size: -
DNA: TGTGCCAGCAGCATACAGGGGGCATATGGCTACACCTTC
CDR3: CASSIQGAYGYTF

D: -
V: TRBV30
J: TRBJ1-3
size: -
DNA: TGTGCCTGGAGTGTACGATTGGAGGACACCATATATTTT
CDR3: CAWSVRLEDTIYF

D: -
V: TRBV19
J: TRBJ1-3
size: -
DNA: TGTGCCAGTAGTACCTCTGGGTTAGGAAACACCATATATTTT
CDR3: CASSTSGLGNTIYF

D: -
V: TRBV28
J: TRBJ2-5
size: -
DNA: TGTGCCAGCAGTTTCGGGGGGCGACAAGAGACCCAGTACTTC
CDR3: CASSFGGRQETQYF

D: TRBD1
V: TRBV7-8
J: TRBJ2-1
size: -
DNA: TGTGCCAGCAGCTTCGATGGTCAGGGGGTTGAACGGGGGCAGTTCTTC
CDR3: CASSFDGQGVERGQFF

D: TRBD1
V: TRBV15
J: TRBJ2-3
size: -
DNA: TGTGCCACCAGCACCAGACAGGGGAACACAGATACGCAGTATTTT
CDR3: CATSTRQGNTDTQYF

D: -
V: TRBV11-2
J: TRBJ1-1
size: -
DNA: TGTGCCAGCAGCCGACTGGGGTTGGGCCCGGGGTCGGAAGCTTTCTTT
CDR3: CASSRLGLGPGSEAFF

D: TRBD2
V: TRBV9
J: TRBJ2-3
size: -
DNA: TGTGCCAGCAGCGACGGACCGGGCGGGGGAGCAGATACGCAGTATTTT
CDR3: CASSDGPGGGADTQYF

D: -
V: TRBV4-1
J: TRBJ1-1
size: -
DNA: TGCGCCAGCAGCCAAGAAAGTGGGGTGATGAGGCACCGAAGACCCAACACTGAAGCTTTCTTT
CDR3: CASSQESGVMRHRRPNTEAFF

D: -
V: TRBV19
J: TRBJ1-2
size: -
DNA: TGTGCCAGTAGATACGGGGATGTGGGAGGCGGCTACACCTTC
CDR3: CASRYGDVGGGYTF

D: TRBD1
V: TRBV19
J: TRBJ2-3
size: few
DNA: TGTGCCAGTAGTGACCCACGAACAGGGACAGGGGGTAGAGATACGCAGTATTTT
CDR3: CASSDPRTGTGGRDTQYF

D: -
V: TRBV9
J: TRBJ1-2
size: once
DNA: TGTGCCAGCAGCGTAGAAGGGCATGGGTCCCTGCGGGATTATGGCTACACCTTC
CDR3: CASSVEGHGSLRDYGYTF

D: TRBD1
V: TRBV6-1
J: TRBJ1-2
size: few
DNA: TGTGCCAGCAGTAGGACAGGGGATGAGTATGGCTACACCTTC
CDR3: CASSRTGDEYGYTF

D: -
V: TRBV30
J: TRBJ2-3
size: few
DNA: TGTGCCTGGGGTTTGCCAGGGGACACAGATACGCAGTATTTT
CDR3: CAWGLPGDTDTQYF

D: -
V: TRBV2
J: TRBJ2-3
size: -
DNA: TGTGCCAGCAGTGAAGCGGGCAAGAGCACAGATACGCAGTATTTT
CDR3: CASSEAGKSTDTQYF

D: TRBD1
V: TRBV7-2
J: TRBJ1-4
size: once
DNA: TGTGCCAGCAGCCGAGAGGGACAGCCTAATGAAAAACTGTTTTTT
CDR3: CASSREGQPNEKLFF

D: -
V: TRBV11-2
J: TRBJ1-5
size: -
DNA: TGTGCCAGCAGCTTAGAGTGGATGGGGAGCCAGCATTTT
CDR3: CASSLEWMGSQHF

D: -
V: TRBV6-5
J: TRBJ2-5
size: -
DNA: TGTGCCACCCATCAAGGGGCCCAGTACTTC
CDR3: CATHQGAQYF

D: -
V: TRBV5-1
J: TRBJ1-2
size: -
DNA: TGCGCCAGCAGCTCGGTCTCGGACGACCTTAACTATGGCTACACCTTC
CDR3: CASSSVSDDLNYGYTF

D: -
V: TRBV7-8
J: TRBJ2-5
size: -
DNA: TGTGCCAGCAGCTTAATCCAGCCGTCCCAAGAGACCCAGTACTTC
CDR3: CASSLIQPSQETQYF

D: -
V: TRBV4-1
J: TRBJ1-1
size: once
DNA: TGCGCCAGCAGCCATGCCGTACAGGGCCTGAACACTGAAGCTTTCTTT
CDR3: CASSHAVQGLNTEAFF

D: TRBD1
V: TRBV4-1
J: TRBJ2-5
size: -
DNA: TGCGCCAGCAGCCAAGAGCCCCTAACCGGGACAGGGAGGTGGGAGACCCAGTACTTC
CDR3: CASSQEPLTGTGRWETQYF

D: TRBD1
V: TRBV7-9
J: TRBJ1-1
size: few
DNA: TGTGCCAGCAGTCGTAGGACAGGACGATACACTGAAGCTTTCTTT
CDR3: CASSRRTGRYTEAFF

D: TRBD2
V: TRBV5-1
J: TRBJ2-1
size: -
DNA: TGCGCCAGCAGCATAACCTCTAGCGGACTTCAGGGAAATGAGCAGTTCTTC
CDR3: CASSITSSGLQGNEQFF

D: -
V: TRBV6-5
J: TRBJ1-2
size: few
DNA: TGTGCCAGCAGTTACTCGTGGGGGAACTATGGCTACACCTTC
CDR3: CASSYSWGNYGYTF

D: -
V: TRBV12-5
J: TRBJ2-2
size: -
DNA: TGTGCTAGTGGTTTGGTTCAGGGGTTCACCGGGGAGCTGTTTTTT
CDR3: CASGLVQGFTGELFF

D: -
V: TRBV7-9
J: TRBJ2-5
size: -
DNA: TGTGCCAGCAGCCACTCCAATCGACAAGAGACCCAGTACTTC
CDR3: CASSHSNRQETQYF

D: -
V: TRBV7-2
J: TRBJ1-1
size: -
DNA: TGTGCCAGCAGCTTTAGAGGGGGAATCGCTGAAGCTTTCTTT
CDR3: CASSFRGGIAEAFF

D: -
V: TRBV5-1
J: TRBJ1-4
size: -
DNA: TGCGCCAGCAGCTTAGGGGAGAACGAAAAACTGTTTTTT
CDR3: CASSLGENEKLFF

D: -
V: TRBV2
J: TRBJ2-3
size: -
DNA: TGTGCCAGCAGTCGGGGGCACACAGATACGCAGTATTTT
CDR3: CASSRGHTDTQYF

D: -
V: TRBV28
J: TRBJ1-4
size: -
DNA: TGTGCCAGCATGCGACAGCTAAATGAAAAACTGTTTTTT
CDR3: CASMRQLNEKLFF

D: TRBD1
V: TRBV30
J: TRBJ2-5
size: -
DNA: TGTGCCTGGAGAATATCGGACAGGGAAGGGCAAGAGACCCAGTACTTC
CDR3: CAWRISDREGQETQYF

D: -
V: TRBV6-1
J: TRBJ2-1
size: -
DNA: TGTGCCAGTTTATCTGGGGGCTCCTACAATGAGCAGTTCTTC
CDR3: CASLSGGSYNEQFF

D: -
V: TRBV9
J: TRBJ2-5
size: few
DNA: TGTGCCAGCAGCCCAGTGGAAGGCCCCCGAGAGACCCAGTACTTC
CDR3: CASSPVEGPRETQYF

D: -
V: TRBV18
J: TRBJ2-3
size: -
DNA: TGTGCCAGCTCACCGACGGGCCATAGCACAGATACGCAGTATTTT
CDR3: CASSPTGHSTDTQYF

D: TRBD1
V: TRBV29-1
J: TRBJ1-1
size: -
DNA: TGCAGCGCACAAAGGGACAGGAACACTGAAGCTTTCTTT
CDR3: CSAQRDRNTEAFF

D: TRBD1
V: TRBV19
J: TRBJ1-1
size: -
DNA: TGTGCCAGTAGGGGCAGGGGGCTCTCTGACACTGAAGCTTTCTTT
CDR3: CASRGRGLSDTEAFF